What follows describes a single T cell receptor beta chain. Its antigen is undetermined. The read falls 3 residues short of the CDR3 end, and the missing part is taken from the germline J gene. Dot-blot hybridization genotyped cervical HPV amplified with MY09/MY11 PCR. This specimen comes from a study of T cells in women clearing cervical HPV infection. Overall study results and limits: TRBV6-7 abundance was lower in cases than controls (around 0.11% versus 0.16%). CIN3+ cases had significantly higher TCR richness than controls; evenness did not differ.

The CDR3 is made up of 11 amino acids. The germline V gene has CDR1 GTSNPN and CDR2 SVGIG (reference sequence). Here immunoSEQ multiplex PCR was the method, and the copy in TCRdb shows in-frame clones only, minus some. Its table records 31,000 or so clones. The sequencing sample was made of blood buffy coat. The source of this sequence is a woman between 18 and 70 years old with a cervical HPV16 infection that either progressed to CIN3+ or cleared (not recorded which). The chain combines TRBV30 with TRBJ1-1; D gene unclear. CDR3 bases read: TGTGCCTGGAGTGTACTTTCGGGG. Translating it yields CAWSVLSG. In full, the CDR3 is CAWSVLSGAFF.